This TCR beta chain was sequenced for a study of technical replicates of blood from a few donors. Looked up from germline, CDR1 is SSHAT and CDR2 is FNYEAQ (reference sequence). The length of the CDR3 is 16 residues. V was pared by 5 bases and J by 3 bases, with 19 bases between. Some clones are missing from TCRdb's copy, which holds only in-frame ones; the method was immunoSEQ multiplex PCR. The data contain about 16,000 clones, 87% of them seen just once; the ten biggest clones take up approximately 13%. Sequenced: PBMCs. This sequence joins TRBV7-7 and TRBJ2-5; D is possibly TRBD2 (5 bases). This receptor was taken from a human donor in good health. The CDR3 DNA sequence: TGTGCCAGCAGCCCCGTCAGACAAGCGGCCGAAGAGACCCAGTACTTC. It is translated as CASSPVRQAAEETQYF.